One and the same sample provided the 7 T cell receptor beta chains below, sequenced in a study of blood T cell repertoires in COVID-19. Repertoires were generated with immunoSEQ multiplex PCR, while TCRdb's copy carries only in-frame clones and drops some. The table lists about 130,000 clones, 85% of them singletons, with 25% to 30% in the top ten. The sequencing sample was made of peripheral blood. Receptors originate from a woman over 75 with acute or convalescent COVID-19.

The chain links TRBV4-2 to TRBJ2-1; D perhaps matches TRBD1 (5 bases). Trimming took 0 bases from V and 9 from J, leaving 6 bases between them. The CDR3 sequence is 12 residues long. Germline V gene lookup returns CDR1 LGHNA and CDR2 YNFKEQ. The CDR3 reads CASSQEGAEQFF. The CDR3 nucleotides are TGTGCCAGCAGCCAAGAAGGGGCTGAGCAGTTCTTC.

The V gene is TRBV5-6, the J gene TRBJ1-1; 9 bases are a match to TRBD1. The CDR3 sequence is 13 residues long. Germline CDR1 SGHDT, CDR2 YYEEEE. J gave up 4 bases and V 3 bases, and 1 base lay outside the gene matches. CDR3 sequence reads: CASSWDRATEAFF. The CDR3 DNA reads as TGTGCCAGCAGCTGGGACAGGGCCACTGAAGCTTTCTTT.

CDR3 coding DNA: TGTGCCAGCAGTAGAGAGAGGCGGGGGGCCAACGTCCTGACTTTC. Protein: CASSRERRGANVLTF. The chain employs TRBV2 and TRBJ2-6; D gene unclear. Trimming shortened V by 5 bases and J by 4 bases, and 12 bases separated the two germline ends. The germline gives CDR1 SNHLY, CDR2 FYNNEI. The CDR3 runs 15 residues.

The CDR3 DNA reads as TGTGCCAGCAGCCAAAGATATGGAAACCGGGACAGACAAGAGACCCAGTACTTC. Translated, it gives CASSQRYGNRDRQETQYF. V and J are TRBV14 and TRBJ2-5, with 7 positions matching TRBD1. The length of the CDR3 is 18 residues. Germline assignment: CDR1 SGHDN and CDR2 FVKESK. The V segment lost 2 bases and the J segment 2 bases; nucleotides outside the gene matches: 14.

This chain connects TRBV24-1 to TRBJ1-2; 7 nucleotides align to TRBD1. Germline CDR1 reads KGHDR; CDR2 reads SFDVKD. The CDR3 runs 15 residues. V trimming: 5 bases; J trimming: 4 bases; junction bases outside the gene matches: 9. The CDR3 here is CATSGGTAEVYGYTF. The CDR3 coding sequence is TGTGCCACCAGTGGGGGGACAGCCGAGGTCTATGGCTACACCTTC.

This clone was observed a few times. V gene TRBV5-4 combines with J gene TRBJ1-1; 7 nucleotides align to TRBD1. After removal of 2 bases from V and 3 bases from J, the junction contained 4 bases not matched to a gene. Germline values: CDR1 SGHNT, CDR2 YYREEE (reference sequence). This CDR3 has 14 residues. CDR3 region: CASSLQGSHTEAFF. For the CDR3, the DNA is TGTGCCAGCAGCTTACAGGGGTCGCACACTGAAGCTTTCTTT.

The CDR3: CASRPSGGAFYEQYV. In nucleotides, the CDR3 is TGTGCCAGCAGACCTAGCGGGGGGGCCTTTTACGAGCAGTACGTC. The chain combines TRBV5-6 with TRBJ2-7, with TRBD2 identical over 12 bases. V was clipped by 5 bases and J by 4 bases; unmatched bases: 7. CDR1 and CDR2 from the germline V gene are SGHDT and YYEEEE. CDR3 length: 15 amino acids.